These T cell receptor beta chains were read from a single sample in a study of cytomegalovirus exposure and HLA in healthy donors. Assay: immunoSEQ multiplex PCR; the TCRdb copy retains only in-frame clones and omits some. The table records 99,000 or so clones, around 80% of them present only once. Sequencing input: PBMCs. These receptors all stem from a man in his forties in good health and CMV-seropositive. The CDR3 runs from the conserved cysteine through the conserved F or W. The order of the fields is J gene, CDR3 length, D gene, V gene, clone size, CDR3 protein, CDR3 DNA. The D gene is left open where the match is weak. Rows may omit the clone size; those that give it use once, few, many or a size class.

>TRBJ2-1|15|-|TRBV21-1|-
CASSKLAHYYNEQFF
TGTGCCAGCAGCAAACTAGCGCACTACTACAATGAGCAGTTCTTC
>TRBJ2-7|14|-|TRBV6-5|few
CASSYSSTRGEQYF
TGTGCCAGCAGTTACTCGTCCACACGGGGAGAGCAGTACTTC
>TRBJ1-5|14|-|TRBV27|-
CASSPQGDGQPQHF
TGCGCCAGCAGTCCACAGGGTGACGGGCAGCCCCAGCATTTT
>TRBJ2-2|13|-|TRBV6-4|-
CASSASNTGELFF
TGTGCCAGCAGTGCGTCGAACACCGGGGAGCTGTTTTTT
>TRBJ2-7|12|-|TRBV10-2|few
CASMKTSYEQYF
TGCGCCAGCATGAAGACTAGCTACGAGCAGTACTTC
>TRBJ2-3|16|-|TRBV15|-
CATSRDAAGVGDTQYF
TGTGCCACCAGCAGAGATGCGGCAGGGGTTGGAGATACGCAGTATTTT
>TRBJ2-7|13|-|TRBV7-2|few
CASSRLGTYEQYF
TGTGCCAGCAGCCGCTTGGGCACCTACGAGCAGTACTTC
>TRBJ2-1|16|TRBD2|TRBV12-5|-
CASALAGGWFSGEQFF
TGTGCTAGTGCCCTAGCGGGAGGGTGGTTTTCTGGTGAGCAGTTCTTC
>TRBJ2-1|15|-|TRBV28|-
CASSIGQVANNEQFF
TGTGCCAGCAGCATCGGACAAGTAGCTAACAATGAGCAGTTCTTC
>TRBJ2-1|13|TRBD2|TRBV6-5|once
CASNPTSGSEQFF
TGTGCCAGCAATCCGACTAGCGGGTCCGAGCAGTTCTTC